This T cell receptor beta chain appears in the sequencing data of a study of T cell responses to AZD1222 COVID-19 vaccine. The CDR3 extends over 15 amino acids. Unmatched junction bases numbered 2, after V lost 0 bases and J lost 3 bases. Germline-derived CDR1 and CDR2 are ENHRY and SYGVKD. Clones were sequenced by immunoSEQ multiplex PCR, and TCRdb holds only the in-frame ones, with some missing. The sample has 130,000 or so clones; around 94% are singletons. V and J are TRBV10-3 and TRBJ1-3, with TRBD1 identical over 7 bases. The sequences come from peripheral blood, collected on day 0 of AZD1222 vaccination. This receptor was identified in an adult in good health. CDR3 sequence (DNA): TGTGCCATCAGTGAGTCGAACAGGGGTGGAAACACCATATATTTT. Its protein product is CAISESNRGGNTIYF.